One sample yielded the 30 T cell receptor beta chains listed below, sequenced in a study of T cells after yellow fever vaccination. TCRdb processed the 5' RACE reads anew with MiXCR; each CDR3 protein has one entry. The table shows more than 300,000 distinct CDR3 sequences, with 4% to 5.5% occurring only once. Sequenced here: PBMCs, sampled 15 days after the yellow fever booster vaccination. The receptors here all came from a man aged 18 to 29 who received the YFV17D yellow fever vaccine.

Ten or more counts support this clonotype. V is TRBV7-2 and J is TRBJ2-2, with D uncertain. Germline CDR1 and CDR2: SGHTA and FQGNSA. CDR3 length equals 16 residues. Trimming pared 5 bases from V and 0 bases from J, leaving 13 bases between. The DNA of the CDR3 is TGTGCCAGCAGCCCTAAGGCGGATCCGAACACCGGGGAGCTGTTTTTT. This sequence encodes CASSPKADPNTGELFF.

V gene TRBV5-1 combines with J gene TRBJ2-2; D is perhaps TRBD1 (6 bases). CDR1 SGHRS and CDR2 YFSETQ come from the germline V gene. The CDR3 has 16 residues. Between the trimmed V and J ends, which lost 4 bases and 0 bases, there was a span of 13 bases. The CDR3 region has the DNA TGCGCCAGCAGCGATCGGACAGAGCCGAACACCGGGGAGCTGTTTTTT. Residues: CASSDRTEPNTGELFF.

The V gene is TRBV6-6, the J gene TRBJ2-1; D possibly corresponds to TRBD2 (5 bases). The germline gives CDR1 MNHNY, CDR2 SVGAGI (reference sequence). V was cut by 7 bases and J by 4 bases, with 11 bases left in between. The CDR3 consists of 13 residues. CDR3: CASTPGGYNEQFF. DNA for the CDR3: TGTGCCAGCACCCCCGGCGGGTACAATGAGCAGTTCTTC.

The chain uses TRBV4-1 and TRBJ2-4; D unresolved. Per germline, CDR1 MGHRA and CDR2 YSYEKL. The V and J ends lost 5 bases and 0 bases respectively, with 8 bases between them. CDR3 length: 14 amino acids. The CDR3 spells CASSKPLAKNIQYF. The CDR3 DNA reads TGCGCCAGCAGCAAACCCCTAGCCAAAAACATTCAGTACTTC.

The chain carries TRBV12-3 or TRBV12-4 and TRBJ2-3; possible D gene TRBD2, 5 bases. V was trimmed by 7 bases and J by 5 bases, leaving 10 bases between them. The length of the CDR3 is 12 residues. CDR3 sequence: CASTERGDTQYF. In nucleotides, the CDR3 is TGTGCCAGCACCGAACGGGGAGATACGCAGTATTTT.

The sample holds many counts of this clonotype. The chain employs TRBV6-6 and TRBJ2-1, with D possibly called TRBD1 or TRBD2 (5 bases each). Deletions cut 5 bases from V and 5 bases from J, with 7 bases between. CDR3 length: 12 residues. Germline CDR1 is MNHNY and CDR2 is SVGAGI (reference sequence). Written as DNA, the CDR3 is TGTGCCAGCAGTCCGGGGCACAATGAGCAGTTCTTC. It yields the protein CASSPGHNEQFF.

The rearrangement uses TRBV5-1 and TRBJ2-7; TRBD1 matches 8 bases. There are 15 residues in the CDR3. Looked up from germline, CDR1 is SGHRS and CDR2 is YFSETQ. V gave up 4 bases and J gave up 1 base; unmatched junction bases: 7. CDR3 loop: CASSGSGGASYEQYF. The CDR3 DNA reads as TGCGCCAGCAGCGGCTCAGGGGGCGCTTCCTACGAGCAGTACTTC.

The table lists this clonotype with many counts. This chain joins TRBV7-2 and TRBJ1-2; 7 bases are a match to TRBD1. Germline-derived CDR1 and CDR2 are SGHTA and FQGNSA. The V and J ends lost 9 bases and 4 bases, in that order; junction bases with no gene match: 5. The CDR3 sequence is 12 residues long. CDR3 sequence (DNA): TGTGCCAGTCAGGGGGACGGCTATGGCTACACCTTC. Its translation is CASQGDGYGYTF. The full variable domain, in which reference TRBV7-2 and TRBJ1-2 provide the parts outside the CDR3, is GAGVSQSPSNKVTEKGKDVELRCDPISGHTALYWYRQSLGQGLEFLIYFQGNSAPDKSGLPSDRFSAERTGGSVSTLTIQRTQQEDSAVYLCASQGDGYGYTFGSGTRLTVV.

This clonotype occurred many times. V gene TRBV7-2 combines with J gene TRBJ2-5, with TRBD2 matching over 9 bases. CDR1 is SGHTA, CDR2 FQGNSA, per germline. CDR3 size: 15 residues. V gave up 1 base and J gave up 4 bases; unmatched junction bases: 4. The DNA of the CDR3 is TGTGCCAGCAGCTTAGTAGTGCGGGGGGGAGAGACCCAGTACTTC. This encodes CASSLVVRGGETQYF.

This clonotype was recorded many times. The rearrangement joins TRBV20-1 to TRBJ1-5; D gene unclear. Trimming took off 0 bases at V and 1 base at J, with 10 bases between the two ends. The CDR3 runs 15 residues. Per the germline V gene, CDR1 is DFQATT and CDR2 is SNEGSKA (reference sequence). The CDR3 protein is CSARDPTQSNQPQHF. For the CDR3, the DNA is TGCAGTGCTAGAGATCCCACCCAGAGCAATCAGCCCCAGCATTTT.

A few counts support this clonotype. V gene TRBV28 combines with J gene TRBJ1-5, with D uncertain. This CDR3 region has 14 residues. Per germline, CDR1 MDHEN and CDR2 SYDVKM. V lost 3 bases and J lost 1, with 7 bases in between. CDR3 sequence reads: CASSFQRSNQPQHF. The CDR3 DNA follows: TGTGCCAGCAGTTTTCAGAGGAGCAATCAGCCCCAGCATTTT.

This clonotype appeared a few times. The chain employs TRBV6-2 or TRBV6-3 and TRBJ1-1; perhaps TRBD1 as D (5 bases). The V end lost 2 bases, the J end lost 1 base, and 14 bases lay between the germline ends. Germline CDR1 and CDR2: MNHEY and SVGEGT. The CDR3 covers 16 residues. In DNA form, the CDR3 reads TGTGCCAGCAGTTACCCCGAGGGGAGGGGGAACACTGAAGCTTTCTTT. Translated, it gives CASSYPEGRGNTEAFF.

This clonotype was seen at least ten times. The rearrangement links TRBV7-6 to TRBJ1-6; D is unresolved. Germline CDR1 SGHVS, CDR2 FNYEAQ. This CDR3 has 16 residues. Trimming removed 4 bases at V and 5 bases at J, with 15 bases between. CDR3: CASSYGRRENNSPLHF. CDR3 bases: TGTGCCAGCAGCTACGGGAGACGGGAAAATAATTCACCCCTCCACTTT.

This clonotype was found many times. The rearrangement joins TRBV5-1 to TRBJ2-3; the D is unclear. From germline, CDR1 is SGHRS and CDR2 YFSETQ. The ends were cut back, 1 base at V and 6 bases at J, with 6 bases in the middle. This CDR3 is built from 12 residues. The CDR3 spells CASSLLGDTQYF. Here the CDR3 DNA reads TGCGCCAGCAGCTTGTTGGGGGATACGCAGTATTTT.

This clonotype was seen at least ten times. J is TRBJ1-1 and V is TRBV20-1; D is uncertain. CDR1 and CDR2 (germline): DFQATT, SNEGSKA (reference sequence). With 2 bases removed from V and 3 bases from J, the gap between germline ends came to 7 bases. The CDR3 loop spans 12 amino acids. CDR3: CSARRWDTEAFF. The CDR3, as DNA: TGCAGTGCTAGAAGGTGGGACACTGAAGCTTTCTTT.

This clonotype was recorded at least ten times. The J gene is TRBJ1-6, the V gene TRBV12-3 or TRBV12-4; D gene uncertain. The CDR3 runs 13 residues. V was pared by 3 bases and J by 5 bases, with 5 bases between. The CDR3 nucleotides read TGTGCCAGCAGTTTCATGGATAATTCACCCCTCCACTTT. Its translation is CASSFMDNSPLHF.

This clonotype was seen a few times. This chain connects TRBV5-1 to TRBJ2-1, with 11 bases that match TRBD1. After removal of 3 bases from V and 2 bases from J, the junction contained 1 base not matched to a gene. The length of the CDR3 is 15 residues. Germline CDR1 is SGHRS and CDR2 is YFSETQ. The CDR3 spells CASSWGQGAYNEQFF. The DNA for the CDR3 is TGCGCCAGCAGCTGGGGACAGGGGGCCTACAATGAGCAGTTCTTC. Together with reference TRBV5-1 and TRBJ2-1, the CDR3 gives the full variable domain: KAGVTQTPRYLIKTRGQQVTLSCSPISGHRSVSWYQQTPGQGLQFLFEYFSETQRNKGNFPGRFSGRQFSNSRSEMNVSTLELGDSALYLCASSWGQGAYNEQFFGPGTRLTVL.

The sample holds many counts of this clonotype. V and J are TRBV5-1 and TRBJ1-1; TRBD1 matches at 7 bases. This CDR3 region has 14 residues. Germline V gene data show CDR1 as SGHRS and CDR2 as YFSETQ. With 3 bases clipped from V and 4 bases from J, the junction kept 6 bases outside the gene matches. The CDR3 region is CASSSDRVGTEAFF. The DNA of the CDR3 is TGCGCCAGCAGCTCCGACAGGGTCGGCACTGAAGCTTTCTTT.

This clonotype was detected many times. The chain uses TRBV7-3 and TRBJ2-3, with D uncertain. V lost 8 bases and J 2 bases, leaving 14 bases between the germline ends. In germline, CDR1 is SGHTA, CDR2 FQGTGA. This CDR3 has 14 residues. The CDR3 DNA sequence: TGTGCCAGCGCCGGGCTGGGGTCCACAGATACGCAGTATTTT. Encoded protein: CASAGLGSTDTQYF.

This clonotype showed up just a few times. This chain connects TRBV7-2 to TRBJ1-2, with 8 bases lining up with TRBD1. CDR1 SGHTA and CDR2 FQGNSA come from the germline V gene. Losses at the gene ends were 4 bases for V and 8 bases for J; bases not matched to a gene: 9. CDR3 length equals 14 residues. The CDR3 sequence is CASSSADRGGGYTF. CDR3 sequence (DNA): TGTGCCAGCAGCTCAGCTGACAGGGGAGGAGGCTACACCTTC.

Comment on this clonotype: Being one base from a much bigger clone, this may be a read error. This rearrangement joins TRBV6-5 to TRBJ2-3, with D possibly matching TRBD1 (6 bases). There are 16 residues in the CDR3. Looked up from germline, CDR1 is MNHEY and CDR2 is SVGAGI. CDR3 nucleotides: TGTGCCAGCAGCCCGACAGGCGTAGTCTCCACAGATACGGAGTATTTT. It translates to CASSPTGVVSTDTEYF.

This clonotype was counted at least ten times. The genes are TRBV27 and TRBJ2-3, with TRBD1 as a possible D gene (5 bases). Germline V gives CDR1 MNHEY, CDR2 SMNVEV (reference sequence). The CDR3 spans 13 residues. V was clipped by 3 bases and J by 6 bases, with 10 bases between them. As DNA, the CDR3 is TGTGCCAGCAGTTTTTATAAGGGGGATACGCAGTATTTT. Translated: CASSFYKGDTQYF.

This clonotype was detected ten times or more. The genes are TRBV7-9 and TRBJ2-4; D may be TRBD1 or TRBD2 (5 bases each). The CDR3 has 15 amino acids. The V end lost 5 bases, the J end lost 4 bases, and 15 bases lay between the germline ends. Germline loops: CDR1 SEHNR, CDR2 FQNEAQ (reference sequence). The CDR3 is CASSPVGTMKNIQYF. As DNA, the CDR3 is TGTGCCAGCAGCCCCGTTGGGACCATGAAAAACATTCAGTACTTC.

This clonotype was seen at least ten times. This chain connects TRBV4-3 to TRBJ2-2; D is ambiguous. The length of the CDR3 is 16 residues. Germline CDR1 and CDR2: LGHNA and YSLEER. V gave up 0 bases and J gave up 1 base, with 9 bases separating them. In DNA form, the CDR3 reads TGCGCCAGCAGCCAAGATTGGCGGCAGAACACCGGGGAGCTGTTTTTT. Residues: CASSQDWRQNTGELFF.

This clonotype was seen repeatedly, ten times or more. The rearrangement links TRBV12-3 or TRBV12-4 to TRBJ1-2; unclear D gene. The CDR3 has 14 amino acids. Trimming removed 7 bases from V and 1 base from J, with 13 bases in between. Here the CDR3 DNA reads TGTGCCAGCATTTCACAGACCGGTAACTATGGCTACACCTTC. It is translated as CASISQTGNYGYTF.

This clonotype has just a few counts. The chain links TRBV24-1 to TRBJ1-2; weak D call: TRBD1 (6 bases). The CDR3 runs to 14 residues. Germline V lookup: CDR1 KGHDR, CDR2 SFDVKD. V lost 7 bases and J 4 bases, leaving 15 bases between the germline ends. DNA for the CDR3: TGTGCCACCAGCGACAGGACAAGCTCCTATGGCTACACCTTC. It is translated as CATSDRTSSYGYTF.

This sequence joins TRBV6-5 and TRBJ1-2; 10 bases agree with TRBD1. V dropped 4 bases and J dropped 6; count of bases not matched to a gene: 5. There are 14 residues in the CDR3. Germline CDR1 and CDR2: MNHEY and SVGAGI. CDR3 in amino acids: CASSWDRGLDGYTF. CDR3 in DNA: TGTGCCAGCAGTTGGGACAGGGGTCTGGATGGCTACACCTTC.

Ten or more counts support this clonotype. The chain has TRBV5-1 and TRBJ2-1, with TRBD1 matching over 8 bases. CDR3 length: 14 residues. Trimming cost V 3 bases and J 7 bases; bases outside gene matches: 6. The germline gives CDR1 SGHRS, CDR2 YFSETQ. CDR3 sequence reads: CASSSDRVQNEQFF. The CDR3 nucleotides read TGCGCCAGCAGCTCGGACAGGGTTCAAAATGAGCAGTTCTTC.

The V and J genes are TRBV4-3 and TRBJ2-3; possibly TRBD1 for D (5 bases). CDR3 length: 17 residues. CDR1 LGHNA and CDR2 YSLEER come from the germline V gene. V was cut by 4 bases and J by 2 bases, with 19 bases left in between. The CDR3 coding sequence is TGCGCCAGCAGCCCGGTCAGGTGGGCAGGGCTCACAGATACGCAGTATTTT. It codes for CASSPVRWAGLTDTQYF.

This clonotype was counted many times. This chain joins TRBV7-2 and TRBJ2-5; 7 bases map to TRBD1. CDR3 length: 13 residues. Germline V gene data show CDR1 as SGHTA and CDR2 as FQGNSA. Unmatched junction bases numbered 4, after V lost 7 bases and J lost 2 bases. CDR3 in DNA: TGTGCCAGCATCAGCAGGGGGCAAGAGACCCAGTACTTC. Translation gives CASISRGQETQYF.